This T cell receptor (beta chain) was observed in a study of technical replicates of blood from a handful of donors. The CDR3 spans 16 residues. Looked up from germline, CDR1 is MNHNY and CDR2 is SVGAGI (reference sequence). V was shortened by 3 bases and J by 2 bases, with 17 bases between the two germline ends. This table comes from immunoSEQ multiplex PCR, and its TCRdb copy is limited to in-frame clones, with some not included. The data hold around 89,000 clones, with approximately 94% observed a single time. The sequenced sample was T cells isolated from PBMCs. The receptor was derived from a human donor in good health. The V gene is TRBV6-6, the J gene TRBJ2-7; D may be TRBD1 (6 bases). CDR3 sequence: CASSYTPGARTYEQYF. CDR3 bases: TGTGCCAGCAGTTATACCCCAGGGGCGCGCACCTACGAGCAGTACTTC.